A single sample is the source of the 24 T cell receptor beta chains below, sequenced in a study of lymphopenia after photon versus proton radiotherapy. Using immunoSEQ multiplex PCR, the repertoire was profiled, and TCRdb retains in-frame clones only, with some absent. Here the sample spans some 25,000 clones, about 82% being singletons. This specimen was peripheral blood, taken from a patient treated with proton-based radiotherapy. The receptor source for this set is a woman in her seventies with pancreatic cancer.

This chain connects TRBV5-1 to TRBJ2-5; no definite D call. V lost 0 bases, J lost 4 bases, and 13 bases lay in between. The CDR3 has 15 amino acids. CDR1 is SGHRS, CDR2 YFSETQ, per germline. DNA for the CDR3: TGCGCCAGCAGCTTGGCTGGGGAAATAGTAGAGACCCAGTACTTC. This translates into CASSLAGEIVETQYF.

This sequence joins TRBV2 and TRBJ1-5, with 7 bases aligning to TRBD1. This CDR3 is built from 15 residues. Germline V gene sequence: CDR1 SNHLY, CDR2 FYNNEI. Unmatched junction bases numbered 9, after V lost 4 bases and J lost 6 bases. The CDR3 region has the DNA TGTGCCAGCAGTGTAGGAACAGGGGATTTTCAGCCCCAGCATTTT. Protein: CASSVGTGDFQPQHF.

The rearrangement joins TRBV28 to TRBJ1-5; 9 positions agree with TRBD1. Per germline, CDR1 MDHEN and CDR2 SYDVKM. Trimming took 4 bases from V and 4 from J; bases not matched to a gene: 5. CDR3 length: 15 amino acids. The CDR3 nucleotides read TGTGCCAGCAGTTCAGCCGGGACAGGGAATCAGCCCCAGCATTTT. Amino acids: CASSSAGTGNQPQHF.

V is TRBV18 and J is TRBJ2-7, with D possibly matching TRBD2 (5 bases). CDR1 KGHSH and CDR2 LQKENI come from the germline V gene. The CDR3 runs to 15 residues. Trimming cost V 5 bases and J 0 bases, with 14 bases left between them. CDR3 nucleotides: TGTGCCAGCTCATTGGGGTCTGGGAGCTCCTACGAGCAGTACTTC. Protein product: CASSLGSGSSYEQYF.

This clone appeared once. CDR3 region: CASSLGTGSGYEQYF. In DNA form, the CDR3 reads TGTGCCAGCAGCTTAGGGACGGGATCAGGCTACGAGCAGTACTTC. The chain recombines TRBV11-2 with TRBJ2-7; the D gene is possibly TRBD2 (5 bases). CDR1 is SGHAT, CDR2 FQNNGV, per germline. Trimming took 1 base from V and 3 from J, leaving 13 bases between them. The CDR3 consists of 15 residues.

CDR3 region: CATFNEGSYNEQFF. The CDR3 DNA reads TGTGCCACTTTCAACGAAGGCTCCTACAATGAGCAGTTCTTC. The J gene is TRBJ2-1, the V gene TRBV2; no reliable D call. The CDR3 runs 14 residues. V was shortened by 10 bases and J by 0 bases, with 13 bases between the two germline ends. Germline values: CDR1 SNHLY, CDR2 FYNNEI.

The CDR3 DNA is TGTGCCAGCAGCGGCGGACAGGGCTACGAGCAGTACTTC. It translates to CASSGGQGYEQYF. V gene TRBV9 combines with J gene TRBJ2-7; TRBD1 matches 8 bases. This CDR3 has 13 amino acids. Unmatched junction bases numbered 2, after V lost 3 bases and J lost 3 bases. Per germline, CDR1 SGDLS and CDR2 YYNGEE.

This sequence joins TRBV5-4 and TRBJ2-5; no firm D call. Germline V gene lookup returns CDR1 SGHNT and CDR2 YYREEE (reference sequence). Trimming took 4 bases from V and 4 from J, leaving 11 bases between them. The CDR3 consists of 13 residues. The CDR3 here is CASSPALVETQYF. Written as DNA, the CDR3 is TGTGCCAGCAGCCCGGCGCTCGTAGAGACCCAGTACTTC.

This rearrangement joins TRBV9 to TRBJ2-7, with TRBD2 matching 7 bases. J was trimmed by 3 bases and V by 0 bases; bases with no gene match: 9. The germline CDR1 and CDR2 sequences are SGDLS and YYNGEE. This CDR3 is built from 16 residues. Here the CDR3 reads CASSVDVAGVIYEQYF. The CDR3, as DNA: TGTGCCAGCAGCGTAGATGTGGCGGGAGTTATCTACGAGCAGTACTTC.

The chain is built from TRBV27 and TRBJ1-2; the D is unclear. Trimming removed 2 bases at V and 3 bases at J, with 10 bases between. The CDR3 is 14 amino acids. Germline V gene lookup returns CDR1 MNHEY and CDR2 SMNVEV (reference sequence). Here the CDR3 DNA reads TGTGCCAGCAGTTTACGGATAGGGTACTATGGCTACACCTTC. It encodes CASSLRIGYYGYTF.

The chain couples TRBV19 to TRBJ1-4, with a weak D call TRBD1 (5 bases). The CDR3 has 13 residues. Germline V lookup: CDR1 LNHDA, CDR2 SQIVND (reference sequence). V was clipped by 8 bases and J by 6 bases, with 13 bases between them. The CDR3 here is CASVGLLHEKLFF. The CDR3 DNA follows: TGTGCCAGTGTGGGACTGCTCCATGAAAAACTGTTTTTT.

The chain links TRBV6-5 to TRBJ1-5, with D possibly being TRBD1 (5 bases). Germline V gene sequence: CDR1 MNHEY, CDR2 SVGAGI. CDR3 size: 14 residues. V was pared by 2 bases and J by 7 bases, with 12 bases between. DNA of the CDR3: TGTGCCAGCAGTTACGGGGGAATTGGCCAGCCCCAGCATTTT. It translates to CASSYGGIGQPQHF.

This chain links TRBV6-5 with TRBJ1-2; no reliable D call. Trimming took 5 bases from V and 2 from J, leaving 15 bases between them. The CDR3 totals 15 residues. CDR1 is MNHEY, CDR2 SVGAGI, per germline. The CDR3 nucleotides are TGTGCCAGCAGTACCGCGGGCCTCAAGAACTATGGCTACACCTTC. Protein: CASSTAGLKNYGYTF.

The chain carries TRBV5-8 and TRBJ1-2; the D is unclear. Trimming took 6 bases from V and 4 from J, leaving 13 bases between them. Germline V gene data show CDR1 as SGHTS and CDR2 as YDEGEE. The CDR3 extends over 13 amino acids. Written as DNA, the CDR3 is TGTGCCAGCAACGAGCGGGTCGGCTATGGCTACACCTTC. Protein sequence: CASNERVGYGYTF. Variable domain in full (rest from reference TRBV5-8 and TRBJ1-2): EAGVTQSPTHLIKTRGQQATLRCSPISGHTSVYWYQQALGLGLQFLLWYDEGEERNRGNFPPRFSGRQFPNYSSELNVNALELEDSALYLCASNERVGYGYTFGSGTRLTVV.

This chain uses TRBV30 with TRBJ1-2, with D tentatively TRBD1 (5 bases). Germline CDR1 GTSNPN, CDR2 SVGIG (reference sequence). Trimming removed 4 bases from V and 0 bases from J, with 18 bases in between. The CDR3 covers 16 residues. Written as DNA, the CDR3 is TGTGCCTGGATTCGGGGCAGGGTTGGAGCTAACTATGGCTACACCTTC. Its protein product is CAWIRGRVGANYGYTF.

DNA of the CDR3: TGCGCCAGCAGCCAAGATTGGCTAGCGGAGAGCACAGATACGCAGTATTTT. Protein sequence: CASSQDWLAESTDTQYF. This chain links TRBV4-1 with TRBJ2-3; 7 bases fit TRBD2. Germline V gene data show CDR1 as MGHRA and CDR2 as YSYEKL. The J segment lost 0 bases and the V segment lost 0 bases, leaving 6 bases of the junction unmatched. CDR3 length equals 17 residues.

This clone was seen just once. The chain employs TRBV7-6 and TRBJ2-7; tentative D call: TRBD1 (5 bases). Trimming took off 0 bases at V and 4 bases at J, with 10 bases between the two ends. CDR1 SGHVS and CDR2 FNYEAQ come from the germline V gene. This CDR3 is built from 14 residues. The CDR3 region has the DNA TGTGCCAGCAGCTTAGCGCAGGGCATTTACGAGCAGTACTTC. Translated, it gives CASSLAQGIYEQYF.

Remarks on this clone: Compared with germline, one end of the junction differs, possibly owing to a read error. The genes are TRBV11-2 and TRBJ1-1; 7 bases fit TRBD1. The CDR3 is made up of 16 amino acids. In germline, CDR1 is SGHAT, CDR2 FQNNGV. The CDR3 DNA is TGTGCCAGCAGCCTAGAACAGGGGTTGCTAGACACTGAAGCTTTCTTT. This codes for CASSLEQGLLDTEAFF.

The CDR3 is CASRGTGGTWGYTF. In nucleotides, the CDR3 is TGTGCCAGCAGGGGTACAGGGGGAACGTGGGGCTACACCTTC. V usage is TRBV6-5 and J usage is TRBJ1-2; 8 bases are shared with TRBD1. This CDR3 contains 14 residues. Germline V gene data show CDR1 as MNHEY and CDR2 as SVGAGI. V was pared by 6 bases and J by 8 bases, with 11 bases of the junction left unmatched.

Concerning this clone itself: Distinct nucleotide sequences in the sample also encode this CDR3. The rearrangement uses TRBV20-1 and TRBJ2-7; D is ambiguous. Germline CDR1 reads DFQATT; CDR2 reads SNEGSKA (reference sequence). This CDR3 spans 10 amino acids. V lost 3 bases to trimming and J lost 5 bases, with 5 bases between them. Here the CDR3 DNA reads TGCAGTGCTAGCGATCACGAGCAGTACTTC. Translation gives CSASDHEQYF.

V gene TRBV30 combines with J gene TRBJ2-5; a weak D match, TRBD2 (6 bases). CDR1 GTSNPN and CDR2 SVGIG come from the germline V gene (reference sequence). Trimming shortened V by 1 base and J by 2 bases, and 14 bases separated the two germline ends. This CDR3 is 15 amino acids long. In DNA, the CDR3 is TGTGCCTGGAGTGCCCCGGGACTGATACAAGAGACCCAGTACTTC. This sequence encodes CAWSAPGLIQETQYF. Complete variable domain (other parts from reference TRBV30 and TRBJ2-5): SQTIHQWPATLVQPVGSPLSLECTVEGTSNPNLYWYRQAAGRGLQLLFYSVGIGQISSEVPQNLSASRPQDRQFILSSKKLLLSDSGFYLCAWSAPGLIQETQYFGPGTRLLVL.

The genes are TRBV27 and TRBJ2-1; TRBD2 matches 7 bases. The CDR3 covers 15 residues. Germline trimming cut 6 bases from V and 0 bases from J; bases unmatched to any gene: 5. Per the germline V gene, CDR1 is MNHEY and CDR2 is SMNVEV (reference sequence). CDR3 in DNA: TGTGCCAGCAGCCGGGGGGTTAGCTCCTACAATGAGCAGTTCTTC. It yields the protein CASSRGVSSYNEQFF.

This chain connects TRBV5-1 to TRBJ2-2; 10 bases agree with TRBD1. Losses at the gene ends were 0 bases for V and 1 base for J; bases not matched to a gene: 6. Looked up from germline, CDR1 is SGHRS and CDR2 is YFSETQ. The CDR3 loop spans 18 amino acids. The chain's CDR3 is CASSLGDRGAQNTGELFF. The CDR3 DNA follows: TGCGCCAGCAGCTTGGGGGACAGGGGCGCCCAGAACACCGGGGAGCTGTTTTTT. Based on the CDR3 plus reference TRBV5-1 and TRBJ2-2, the full variable domain is KAGVTQTPRYLIKTRGQQVTLSCSPISGHRSVSWYQQTPGQGLQFLFEYFSETQRNKGNFPGRFSGRQFSNSRSEMNVSTLELGDSALYLCASSLGDRGAQNTGELFFGEGSRLTVL.

This clone was seen just once. The genes are TRBV5-4 and TRBJ1-1; 10 nucleotides line up with TRBD1. The CDR3 sequence is 14 residues long. Germline values: CDR1 SGHNT, CDR2 YYREEE (reference sequence). V shed 6 bases, J shed 8 bases, and the junction held 10 bases outside the gene matches. CDR3 sequence: CASNRDRGTTEAFF. The CDR3, as DNA: TGTGCCAGCAACCGGGACAGGGGTACGACCGAAGCTTTCTTT.